The source of this TCR beta chain is a study of blood T cell repertoires in COVID-19. This clone was recorded once. Study processing details: Amplification from reference gene primers served as the basis for estimated nucleated cell counts. Sequencing used immunoSEQ multiplex PCR; TCRdb keeps in-frame clones, though not all of them. D and trimming come from the DNA, and the V and J calls and clone size come from that table. The sample has a few hundred thousand clones; about 88% are singletons. Germline CDR1 SGHNT, CDR2 YENEEA. Trimming cost V 4 bases and J 1 base, with 5 bases left between them. The CDR3 has 14 amino acids. Recruits, aged roughly 18 to 90 years, lived in under 25 US areas. Exposed enrollees had met someone with a PCR-confirmed or clinician-diagnosed COVID-19 case at some point within the 2 weeks before study entry.

Sequencing was carried out using PBMCs or T cells enriched from blood (not recorded which). This chain connects TRBV11-3 to TRBJ2-6; D unresolved. The source of this sequence is a woman in her twenties or thirties who had been exposed to COVID-19. CDR3 residues: CASSSVSGANVLTF. The CDR3 coding sequence is TGTGCCAGCAGCTCTGTTTCTGGGGCCAACGTCCTGACTTTC.